These T cell receptor beta chains were read from a single sample in a study of blood T cell repertoires in COVID-19. TCRdb's copy holds only in-frame clones and misses some; the assay was immunoSEQ multiplex PCR. The sample contains about 68,000 clones, roughly 90% of which appear only once. Sequenced sample: peripheral blood. The receptors originated from a man aged 25 to 40 with acute or convalescent COVID-19. Each CDR3 is given with its conserved first and last residue. Fields, in order: D gene, V gene, clone size, J gene, CDR3 DNA, CDR3 protein. D genes are given only for firm matches. Some rows have no size entry. The others give once, few or many, or a class for an expanded clone.

D: TRBD1
V: TRBV6-5
size: .
J: TRBJ1-2
DNA: TGTGCCAGCAGTCCAACAGGGGGTGGCTACACCTTC
CDR3: CASSPTGGGYTF

D: TRBD1
V: TRBV19
size: .
J: TRBJ1-5
DNA: TGTGCCAGTAGTCCTATTTCCCCGGGACAGGGATTCCATCAGCCCCAGCATTTT
CDR3: CASSPISPGQGFHQPQHF

D: TRBD1
V: TRBV7-3
size: few
J: TRBJ2-1
DNA: TGTGCCAGCAGCGACCGGGACAGGGGAAACAATGAGCAGTTCTTC
CDR3: CASSDRDRGNNEQFF

D: TRBD2
V: TRBV5-4
size: few
J: TRBJ2-7
DNA: TGTGCCAGCAGCTTAAAGGGACTAGCGGGAGGGAGCTCCTACGAGCAGTACTTC
CDR3: CASSLKGLAGGSSYEQYF

D: TRBD2
V: TRBV7-9
size: .
J: TRBJ2-3
DNA: TGTGCCAGCGGAGGGCGGGAGTGGAAAGCCGATACGCAGTATTTT
CDR3: CASGGREWKADTQYF

D: .
V: TRBV19
size: .
J: TRBJ2-1
DNA: TGTGCCAGTAGGGACACATCCTACAATGAGCAGTTCTTC
CDR3: CASRDTSYNEQFF

D: TRBD1
V: TRBV7-9
size: .
J: TRBJ1-2
DNA: TGTGCCAGCAGCTTACAGGGGGCGGAGGGCTACACCTTC
CDR3: CASSLQGAEGYTF

D: TRBD1
V: TRBV5-6
size: .
J: TRBJ1-1
DNA: TGTGCCAGCAGCTTATTTGTGACAGGGGAGAACACTGAAGCTTTCTTT
CDR3: CASSLFVTGENTEAFF

D: .
V: TRBV5-4
size: .
J: TRBJ2-3
DNA: TGTGCCAGCAGCTTCGCGGGAATCGGCACAGATACGCAGTATTTT
CDR3: CASSFAGIGTDTQYF

D: TRBD1
V: TRBV18
size: .
J: TRBJ2-7
DNA: TGTGCCAGCTCACCCGTCGGACAGGGAAGCGAGCAGTACTTC
CDR3: CASSPVGQGSEQYF

D: .
V: TRBV6-2/TRBV6-3
size: .
J: TRBJ2-2
DNA: TGTGCCAGCAGTTACTCGACGGGGGGCGCGAACACCGGGGAGCTGTTTTTT
CDR3: CASSYSTGGANTGELFF

D: TRBD1
V: TRBV14
size: .
J: TRBJ2-1
DNA: TGTGCCAGCAGCCAACCCGGGACAGGTTACAATGAGCAGTTCTTC
CDR3: CASSQPGTGYNEQFF

D: .
V: TRBV12-3/TRBV12-4
size: .
J: TRBJ1-2
DNA: TGTGCCAGCAGTCCGGGGGGTAGCTATGGCTACACCTTC
CDR3: CASSPGGSYGYTF

D: TRBD2
V: TRBV18
size: .
J: TRBJ2-7
DNA: TGTGCCAGCTCAAAGTTGAGGGAGGGATGGGACGAGCAGTACTTC
CDR3: CASSKLREGWDEQYF

D: .
V: TRBV14
size: .
J: TRBJ1-2
DNA: TGTGCCAGCAGCGTCGGCGCAGGACTCATTAATGGCTACACCTTC
CDR3: CASSVGAGLINGYTF

D: .
V: TRBV30
size: .
J: TRBJ1-2
DNA: TGTGCTCGTACCGGAGGGGCCTATGGCTACACCTTC
CDR3: CARTGGAYGYTF

D: .
V: TRBV7-2
size: once
J: TRBJ2-2
DNA: TGTGCCAGCAGCGCGGGGAGTGGCACCGGGGAGCTGTTTTTT
CDR3: CASSAGSGTGELFF

D: .
V: TRBV19
size: .
J: TRBJ2-7
DNA: TGTGCCAGTAGTATATCTTCCGGGGCCTACGAGCAGTACTTC
CDR3: CASSISSGAYEQYF

D: TRBD1
V: TRBV28
size: .
J: TRBJ2-7
DNA: TGTGCCAGCAGGACAGGGTTCGTTGGGTTCTACGAGCAGTACTTC
CDR3: CASRTGFVGFYEQYF

D: .
V: TRBV28
size: .
J: TRBJ1-1
DNA: TGTGCCAGCAGTCTCGACAGCTGGAGGGGCACTGAAGCTTTCTTT
CDR3: CASSLDSWRGTEAFF

D: .
V: TRBV30
size: .
J: TRBJ1-2
DNA: TGTGCCTGGAAGTCCGGGATAAATGGCTACACCTTC
CDR3: CAWKSGINGYTF

D: .
V: TRBV2
size: .
J: TRBJ1-5
DNA: TGTGCCAGCACGGCAGGGAACGGCAATCAGCCCCAGCATTTT
CDR3: CASTAGNGNQPQHF

D: .
V: TRBV3-1/TRBV3-2
size: .
J: TRBJ2-7
DNA: TGTGCCAGCAGCCACCAAGGAGGGGCCCGGGGGTTC
CDR3: CASSHQGGARGF

D: TRBD2
V: TRBV19
size: .
J: TRBJ2-5
DNA: TGTGCCAGTAGTCATCCGGGACTAGCGGAAGAGACCCAGTACTTC
CDR3: CASSHPGLAEETQYF

D: .
V: TRBV28
size: .
J: TRBJ1-3
DNA: TGTGCCAGCAGGACAGCTGGAAACACCATATATTTT
CDR3: CASRTAGNTIYF

D: TRBD1
V: TRBV5-4
size: .
J: TRBJ1-4
DNA: TGTGCCAGCAGCCTGGGAGACAGGGGCGTTATGGCGACTAATGAAAAACTGTTTTTT
CDR3: CASSLGDRGVMATNEKLFF

D: .
V: TRBV9
size: once
J: TRBJ2-3
DNA: TGTGCCAGTGGGGGGATGGGGAGCACAGATACGCAGTATTTT
CDR3: CASGGMGSTDTQYF

D: TRBD2
V: TRBV28
size: .
J: TRBJ2-7
DNA: TGTGCCAGCAGTGGGTCGGGAGGGCCCTACGAGCAGTACTTC
CDR3: CASSGSGGPYEQYF

D: .
V: TRBV12-3/TRBV12-4
size: .
J: TRBJ1-5
DNA: TGTGCCAGCAGTTCGGAGGGGATTCAGCCCCAGCATTTT
CDR3: CASSSEGIQPQHF

D: TRBD1
V: TRBV14
size: .
J: TRBJ2-7
DNA: TGTGCCAGCAGCCCACAGCCGGGACAGAGCTACGAGCAGTACTTC
CDR3: CASSPQPGQSYEQYF

D: .
V: TRBV5-1
size: .
J: TRBJ1-1
DNA: TGCGCCAGCAGCCGAGACGGCAGGTCCACTGAAGCTTTCTTT
CDR3: CASSRDGRSTEAFF

D: .
V: TRBV18
size: .
J: TRBJ2-5
DNA: TGTGCCAGCTCACGAACTAGGGCAGAGACCCAGTACTTC
CDR3: CASSRTRAETQYF

D: TRBD1
V: TRBV7-6
size: .
J: TRBJ2-7
DNA: TGTGCCAGCAGCTCCGGACAGGGGGGTTCCTACGAGCAGTACTTC
CDR3: CASSSGQGGSYEQYF

D: .
V: TRBV5-6
size: .
J: TRBJ2-7
DNA: TGTGCCAGCAGCTCGGAGAGGAGGACCTACGAGCAGTACTTC
CDR3: CASSSERRTYEQYF

D: TRBD1
V: TRBV3-1/TRBV3-2
size: .
J: TRBJ2-7
DNA: TGTGCCAGCAGCCAAGCCCCGGGACAGGGGGCCCATGAGCAGTACTTC
CDR3: CASSQAPGQGAHEQYF

D: .
V: TRBV19
size: once
J: TRBJ1-2
DNA: TGTGCCAGTAGAGGACAGATTAACTATGGCTACACCTTC
CDR3: CASRGQINYGYTF

D: .
V: TRBV6-5
size: .
J: TRBJ2-7
DNA: TGTGCCAGCAGCCTAGGGAGACCGAACCGCTACGAGCAGTACTTC
CDR3: CASSLGRPNRYEQYF

D: TRBD2
V: TRBV7-9
size: .
J: TRBJ2-1
DNA: TGTGCCAGCAGCCCGAGCGGGAGTGGCTACAATGAGCAGTTCTTC
CDR3: CASSPSGSGYNEQFF

D: TRBD1
V: TRBV5-1
size: few
J: TRBJ1-5
DNA: TGCGCCAGCAGCTTGGTTGCAGGGGGGCAGCCCCAGCATTTT
CDR3: CASSLVAGGQPQHF

D: TRBD1
V: TRBV19
size: .
J: TRBJ1-3
DNA: TGTGCCAGTACCCTCGACAGGGTAGAAGGAAACACCATATATTTT
CDR3: CASTLDRVEGNTIYF

D: .
V: TRBV11-2
size: many
J: TRBJ2-1
DNA: TGTGCCAGCAGCTTAGTTTCGGGGGGCGGCGATGAGCAGTTCTTC
CDR3: CASSLVSGGGDEQFF

D: .
V: TRBV7-9
size: .
J: TRBJ1-1
DNA: TGTGCCAGCAGCTTAGCGGGAGGGAGGAGTGAAGCTTTCTTT
CDR3: CASSLAGGRSEAFF

D: .
V: TRBV18
size: .
J: TRBJ1-1
DNA: TGTGCCAGCTCACAGGTCATTGGAGGCACTGAAGCTTTCTTT
CDR3: CASSQVIGGTEAFF

D: TRBD2
V: TRBV7-8
size: .
J: TRBJ2-7
DNA: TGTGCCAGCAGCCCGCGGGAGGGCCACCACGAGCAGTACTTC
CDR3: CASSPREGHHEQYF

D: .
V: TRBV7-2
size: .
J: TRBJ1-6
DNA: TGTGCCAGCAGCTTAGGGGGCGGGGCACCCCTCCACTTT
CDR3: CASSLGGGAPLHF